This T cell receptor beta chain emerged from a study of cytomegalovirus exposure and HLA in healthy donors (dated by TCRdb to 2015 to 2018). Study-level background: The 650 to 800 repertoires of the first cohort and the roughly 120 validation repertoires were produced on the same platform, according to a later analysis. The study aimed to test whether cataloging public T cell receptors could reveal signatures of past pathogen exposure. In addition to the first cohort of 666 subjects, a separate validation cohort of approximately 110 different subjects was used. To predict cytomegalovirus infection status, the study brought together high-throughput TCR immunosequencing, statistical association of individual TCRs with disease status, and machine learning.

Its CDR3 holds 16 amino acids, cysteine through phenylalanine. The CDR3 DNA has 48 bases and is translated from base 1. V is clipped by 2 bases and J by 5 bases, and the sequence between their germline boundaries is 18 bases long. The germline V gene yields ENHRY for CDR1 and SYGVKD for CDR2. On this clone itself: There is no known antigen for this receptor. Base-call qualities are not available, and no considerably larger clone is one nucleotide away.

Broader findings and caveats from the paper: A later analysis lacked HLA typing for the validation cohort, so it scored co-occurrence in that cohort across all 110 or so repertoires. Cytomegalovirus status was reported to be diagnosed by the classifier with high specificity and sensitivity in both the original and validation cohorts. In vitro tests confirmed that three of the cytomegalovirus-associated TCR beta chains recognize cytomegalovirus antigens. Most TCR sequences were observed very rarely across donors, whereas some public TCRs were present in many individuals. Subsequent analysis determined that TCRs grouped into clusters in the first cohort also showed a tendency toward co-occurrence across the roughly 110 validation repertoires, and 94% of cluster scores exceeded 0. The study gave a list of over 150 TCR beta chains associated with cytomegalovirus. The authors suggested that the approach could potentially be extended to other disease states and immunological phenotypes.

The donors belonged to the validation cohort of about 130 subjects, which was separate from the roughly 680-subject first cohort. Library generation was performed with the immunoSEQ multiplex PCR assay. The authors' analysis ran thus. To diagnose cytomegalovirus status from the catalog of TCR beta chain sequences, a statistical classification framework was built. Not all clones reach the TCRdb copy of this immuneACCESS table, which keeps in-frame sequences only. Checked studies attribute under half of the gap to unresolved V genes and leave the rest unexplained. V, J and clone size were drawn from that table, and D and trimming were deduced from the DNA. In all, the sample holds around 160,000 clones, and less than 95% of those were seen once. In total, the top ten clones hold more than 2.5% of the sample.

The V and J genes are TRBV10-3 and TRBJ1-1; TRBD1 might be the D gene, on 5 matching bases. The receptor was isolated from a woman aged 18-29 years in good health and CMV-seropositive. The source material was PBMCs. The bases are TGTGCCATCAGTGAGCGTCAAGGGGTTGGAAGGACTGAAGCTTTCTTT. Its coded protein is CAISERQGVGRTEAFF.